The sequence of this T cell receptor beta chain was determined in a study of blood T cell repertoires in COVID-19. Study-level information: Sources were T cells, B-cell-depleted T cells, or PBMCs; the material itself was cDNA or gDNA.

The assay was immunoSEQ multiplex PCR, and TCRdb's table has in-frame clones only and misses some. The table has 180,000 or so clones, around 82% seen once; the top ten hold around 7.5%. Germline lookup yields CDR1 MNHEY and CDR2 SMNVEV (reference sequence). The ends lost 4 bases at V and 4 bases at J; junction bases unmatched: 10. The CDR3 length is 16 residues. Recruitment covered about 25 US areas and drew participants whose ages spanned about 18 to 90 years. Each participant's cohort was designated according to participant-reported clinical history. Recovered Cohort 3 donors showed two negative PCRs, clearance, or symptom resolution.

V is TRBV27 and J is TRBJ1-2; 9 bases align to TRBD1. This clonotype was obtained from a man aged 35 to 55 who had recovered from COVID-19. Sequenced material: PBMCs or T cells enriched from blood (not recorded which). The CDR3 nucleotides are TGTGCCAGCAGTTCGGCCTGGACAGGGGTGGGCTATGGCTACACCTTC. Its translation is CASSSAWTGVGYGYTF.